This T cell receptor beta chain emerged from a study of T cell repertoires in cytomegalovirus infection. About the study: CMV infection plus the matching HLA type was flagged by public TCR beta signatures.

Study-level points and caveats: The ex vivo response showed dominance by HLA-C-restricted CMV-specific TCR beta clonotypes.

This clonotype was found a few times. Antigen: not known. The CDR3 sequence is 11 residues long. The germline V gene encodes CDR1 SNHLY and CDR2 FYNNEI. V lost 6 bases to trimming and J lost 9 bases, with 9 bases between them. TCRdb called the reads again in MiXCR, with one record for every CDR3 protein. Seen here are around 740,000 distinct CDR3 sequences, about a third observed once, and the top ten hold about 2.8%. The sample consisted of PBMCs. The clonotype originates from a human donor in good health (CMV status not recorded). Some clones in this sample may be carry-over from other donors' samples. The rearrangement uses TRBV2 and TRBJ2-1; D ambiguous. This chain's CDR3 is CASRSRSEQFF. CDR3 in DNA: TGTGCCAGCAGATCCCGTTCTGAGCAGTTCTTC.